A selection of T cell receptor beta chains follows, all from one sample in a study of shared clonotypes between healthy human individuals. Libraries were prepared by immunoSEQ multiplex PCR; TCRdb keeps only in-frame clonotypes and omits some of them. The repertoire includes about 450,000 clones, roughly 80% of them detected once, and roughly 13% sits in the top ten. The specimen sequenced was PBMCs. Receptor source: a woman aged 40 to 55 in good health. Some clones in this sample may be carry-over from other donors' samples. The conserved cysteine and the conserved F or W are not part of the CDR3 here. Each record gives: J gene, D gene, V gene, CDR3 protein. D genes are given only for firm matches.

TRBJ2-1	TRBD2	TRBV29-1	SVAGSGGDNEQF
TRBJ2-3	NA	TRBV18	ASSPPGQRTDTQY
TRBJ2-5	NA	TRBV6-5	ASSRALAETQY
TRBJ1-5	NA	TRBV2	ASSDSVGQSNQPQH
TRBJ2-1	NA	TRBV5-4	ASSWWRGPNNEQF
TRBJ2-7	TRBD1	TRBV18	ASSPGQGSYEQY
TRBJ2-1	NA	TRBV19	ASSMPLARGPSWNEQF
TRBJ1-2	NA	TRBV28	ASSLSRTGNYGYT
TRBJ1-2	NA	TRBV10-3	ATGGGDGYT
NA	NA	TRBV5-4	ASSPSGAENYEQY
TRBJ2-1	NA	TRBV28	ASRNLAETYNEQF
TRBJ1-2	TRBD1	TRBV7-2	ASSSDRRDGYT
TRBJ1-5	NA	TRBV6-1	ASSGGRYSNQPQH
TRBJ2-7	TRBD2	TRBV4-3	ASSQGLAGVPSYEQY
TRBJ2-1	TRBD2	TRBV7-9	ASSSLAGVYNEQF
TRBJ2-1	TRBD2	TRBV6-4	ASSDPGTSGTYNEQF
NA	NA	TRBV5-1	ASSLAVPASSYEQY
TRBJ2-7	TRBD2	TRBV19	ASSTGASGPTYEQY
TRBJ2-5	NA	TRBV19	ASSAQGPETQY
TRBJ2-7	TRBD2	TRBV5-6	ASSLVLAGGEQY
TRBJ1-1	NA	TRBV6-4	ASSGDGGTEAF
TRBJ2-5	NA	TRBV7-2	ASSFSNQETQY
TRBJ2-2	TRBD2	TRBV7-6	ASSLVGGSNTGELF